Listed below are T cell receptor beta chains from one sample, sequenced in a study of shared clonotypes between healthy human individuals. Clones were sequenced by immunoSEQ multiplex PCR, and TCRdb holds only the in-frame ones, with some missing. The sample yields millions of clones, around nine tenths seen once. The sequenced sample was naive CD4+ T cells sorted from blood. The receptor set was obtained from a man aged 18 to 29 in good health. CDR3s include the opening cysteine and the closing phenylalanine or tryptophan. D genes are given only for firm matches. For some rows the clone size is stated as once, few or many, or as a class when expanded; others skip it.

d_call j_call clone_size v_call cdr3_nt cdr3_aa
TRBD1 TRBJ1-6 - TRBV6-6 TGTGCCAGCAGCCGGGACAGCAATTCACCCCTCCACTTT CASSRDSNSPLHF
TRBD1 TRBJ1-2 - TRBV28 TGTGCCAGCAGGCTGACAGGGGCGGGCTATGGCTACACCTTC CASRLTGAGYGYTF
- TRBJ1-2 - TRBV12-2 TGTGCAAGTCGCTTAGGGGGGGAGGAAGTTGGCTACACCTTC CASRLGGEEVGYTF
- TRBJ2-2 - TRBV5-6 TGTGCCAGCACCTTAGCCGGCGACCCGAACACCGGGGAGCTGTTTTTT CASTLAGDPNTGELFF
- TRBJ1-1 - TRBV7-9 TGTGCCAGCAGCCAGGTTCGGGGGCCCGAAGAAGCTTTCTTT CASSQVRGPEEAFF
TRBD2 TRBJ2-1 - TRBV5-1 TGCGCCAGCAGCTTGGACTCTAGCGGGGCTGGGGCAATTAATGAGCAGTTCTTC CASSLDSSGAGAINEQFF
- TRBJ2-2 - TRBV4-1 TGCGCCAGCAGCCTGGGGCTCACCGGGGAGCTGTTTTTT CASSLGLTGELFF
- TRBJ2-1 - TRBV14 TGTGCCAGCAGCCAAGATGGAATAGGGTCGACTGAGCAGTTCTTC CASSQDGIGSTEQFF
- TRBJ1-6 - TRBV6-5 TGTGCCAGCAGTTACCGGGACGGATCATCACCCCTCCACTTT CASSYRDGSSPLHF
TRBD2 TRBJ2-3 - TRBV5-1 TGCGCCAGCAGCTTGACTAGCGGGTCCCCCACAGATACGCAGTATTTT CASSLTSGSPTDTQYF
- TRBJ2-3 - TRBV7-2 TGTGCCAGCAGCTTAGCGCTCCAGACAGATACGCAGTATTTT CASSLALQTDTQYF
TRBD1 TRBJ1-1 - TRBV2 TGTGCCAGCTCACCGGGACAGGGTCGAACTGAAGCTTTCTTT CASSPGQGRTEAFF
TRBD1 TRBJ2-3 - TRBV10-3 TGTGCCATCAGGACGGGACAGGGTCTCACAGATACGCAGTATTTT CAIRTGQGLTDTQYF
- TRBJ1-5 - TRBV10-3 TGTGCCATCAGTTCCGACAGCTTCAATCAGCCCCAGCATTTT CAISSDSFNQPQHF
- TRBJ1-1 - TRBV10-3 TGTGCCATCAGTGAGTCACCAGGGGACGCTGAAGCTTTCTTT CAISESPGDAEAFF
- TRBJ1-2 - TRBV30 TGTGCCTGGAACACAAAACAGGGAGACTATGGCTACACCTTC CAWNTKQGDYGYTF
TRBD2 TRBJ2-5 - TRBV12-5 TGTGCTAGTGGTTTGGGGCTAGCGGGAGTAGAGACCCAGTACTTC CASGLGLAGVETQYF
- TRBJ1-1 - TRBV5-1 TGCGCCAGCAGATTTCAGGAGAACACTGAAGCTTTCTTT CASRFQENTEAFF
TRBD2 TRBJ2-7 - TRBV9 TGTGCCAGCAGCGTAGGACCCGCGGGGGGGCCCGGCGAGCAGTACTTC CASSVGPAGGPGEQYF
- TRBJ2-7 - TRBV28 TGTGCCAGCAGTTTATGGGCGCAGATCTACGAGCAGTACTTC CASSLWAQIYEQYF
- TRBJ2-3 - TRBV10-3 TGTGCCACCGCTAGACAGGTCCGCACAGATACGCAGTATTTT CATARQVRTDTQYF
- TRBJ2-2 once TRBV7-9 TGTGCCAGCGGGGGGCAGGGAGGCACCGGGGAGCTGTTTTTT CASGGQGGTGELFF
TRBD2 TRBJ2-5 - TRBV5-1 TGCGCCAGCGCGGACGGGACTAGCGGGAGCCTACTCCAAGAGACCCAGTACTTC CASADGTSGSLLQETQYF
- TRBJ2-6 - TRBV7-9 TGTGCCAGCAGCCCACGCTCTGGGGCCAACGTCCTGACTTTC CASSPRSGANVLTF
- TRBJ1-1 - TRBV29-1 TGCAGCGTTTTGCCAGGGACCACTGAAGCTTTCTTT CSVLPGTTEAFF
- TRBJ1-2 - TRBV18 TGTGCCAGCTCACAAAAGGACGAGCGGATACATGGCTACACCTTC CASSQKDERIHGYTF
TRBD2 TRBJ2-3 - TRBV29-1 TGCAGCGTTGAAAGTGGCGGGGGGCATCACGCGCAGTATTTT CSVESGGGHHAQYF
- TRBJ2-4 - TRBV11-2 TGTGCCAGCAGCGGAGGGGGGATCGGCATTCAGTACTTC CASSGGGIGIQYF
- TRBJ1-1 - TRBV5-1 TGCGCCAGCAGCTTGGTTGGGGATGTGCGATGGGACACTGAAGCTTTCTTT CASSLVGDVRWDTEAFF
TRBD1 TRBJ1-2 - TRBV6-1 TGTGCCAGCGAGACAGGGGGCGCGATCGACTATGGCTACACCTTC CASETGGAIDYGYTF
TRBD1 TRBJ2-4 - TRBV7-8 TGTGCCAGCAGCTTAATCGCCGACAGGGGCGCGACGGCCAAAAACATTCAGTACTTC CASSLIADRGATAKNIQYF
- TRBJ2-1 - TRBV5-1 TGCGCCAGCAGCCCTAGGGACTTTGAAGGGAATGAGCAGTTCTTC CASSPRDFEGNEQFF
TRBD1 TRBJ1-2 - TRBV4-1 TGCGCCAGCAGCCAAGGCGGACAGGAGGCGTTCTATGGCTACACCTTC CASSQGGQEAFYGYTF
TRBD1 TRBJ2-7 once TRBV4-2 TGTGCCAGCAGCCCCCGGGACAGGGGGCACCCTAGCTCCTACGAGCAGTACTTC CASSPRDRGHPSSYEQYF
- TRBJ2-1 - TRBV28 TGTGCCAGCAGTTTAACTAGCTCCCCGAGAGATGAGCAGTTCTTC CASSLTSSPRDEQFF
- TRBJ1-6 - TRBV15 TGTGCCACCAGCAGAGATTCTGGGGGTGTGCTGAATTCACCCCTCCACTTT CATSRDSGGVLNSPLHF
- TRBJ2-7 - TRBV7-9 TGTGCCAGCAATAAGGACGGGGAGTACGAGCAGTACTTC CASNKDGEYEQYF
TRBD2 TRBJ2-3 - TRBV27 TGTGCCAGCAGTTTATCGGCTAGCGGGAGTACAGATACGCAGTATTTT CASSLSASGSTDTQYF
- TRBJ2-2 - TRBV28 TGTGCCAGCACCCCAGGGGGGCCGGGGACCGGGGAGCTGTTTTTT CASTPGGPGTGELFF
TRBD1 TRBJ1-6 - TRBV30 TGTGCCTGGAGTGTACTGACAGGGACCTATAATTCACCCCTCCACTTT CAWSVLTGTYNSPLHF
- TRBJ1-1 - TRBV9 TGTGCCAGCAGCAGCACAGGGAACACTGAAGCTTTCTTT CASSSTGNTEAFF
TRBD2 TRBJ2-1 - TRBV6-6 TGTGCCAGCAGTTACGGGGTAGCGGGGGGGTACAATGAGCAGTTCTTC CASSYGVAGGYNEQFF
TRBD1 TRBJ1-5 - TRBV28 TGTGCCCCAAGAGGGGGCAGACAGCCCCAGCATTTT CAPRGGRQPQHF
TRBD2 TRBJ2-7 - TRBV28 TGTGCCAGCACACGGGGGGGCCCTTACGAGCAGTACTTC CASTRGGPYEQYF
- TRBJ1-5 - TRBV27 TGTGCCAGCAGTTTTAGGGGGACGTTATCCCAGCAGGTTAGTCAGCCCCAGCATTTT CASSFRGTLSQQVSQPQHF
TRBD2 TRBJ2-1 - TRBV6-5 TGTGCCAGCAGTTCCATAAGAGGACTAGCGGGCAATGAGCAGTTCTTC CASSSIRGLAGNEQFF
TRBD2 TRBJ2-7 - TRBV13 TGTGCCAGCAGCCACCGGGACTACCCCTACGAGCAGTACTTC CASSHRDYPYEQYF
TRBD1 TRBJ2-7 - TRBV7-3 TGTGCCAGCAGCTTAACCCGGGACAGGGCCAGGGAGCAGTACTTC CASSLTRDRAREQYF
TRBD2 TRBJ2-1 - TRBV15 TGTGCCACCAGCAGAGATCTAGTGGGACTAGTATATGAGCAGTTCTTC CATSRDLVGLVYEQFF
TRBD1 TRBJ2-7 - TRBV5-1 TGCGCCAGCAGCCCGGGACAGTTTCCTGCTTACGAGCAGTACTTC CASSPGQFPAYEQYF
- TRBJ1-1 - TRBV2 TGTGCCAGCGAACAGAGAACTGAAGCTTTCTTT CASEQRTEAFF
- TRBJ1-2 - TRBV10-3 TGTGCCATCAGTGAGGGGGTAGAGACCGGTGGCTACACCTTC CAISEGVETGGYTF
TRBD1 TRBJ2-3 - TRBV30 TGTGCCTGGAGTGTACGAGGGGGCGCAGATACGCAGTATTTT CAWSVRGGADTQYF